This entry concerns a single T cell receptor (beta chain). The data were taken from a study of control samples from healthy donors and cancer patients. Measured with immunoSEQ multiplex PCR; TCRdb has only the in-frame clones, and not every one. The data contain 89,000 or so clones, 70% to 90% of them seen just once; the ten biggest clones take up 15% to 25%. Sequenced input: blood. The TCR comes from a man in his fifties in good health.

The CDR3 region has the DNA TGCGCCAGCAGCCAAGATTTTGGGACAGGGATTGGCTACACCTTC. Protein product: CASSQDFGTGIGYTF. This chain links TRBV4-1 with TRBJ1-2, with 9 bases lining up with TRBD1. Per germline, CDR1 MGHRA and CDR2 YSYEKL. Trimming at V came to 0 bases and at J to 7 bases, leaving 6 bases not matched to a gene. The CDR3 has 15 residues.